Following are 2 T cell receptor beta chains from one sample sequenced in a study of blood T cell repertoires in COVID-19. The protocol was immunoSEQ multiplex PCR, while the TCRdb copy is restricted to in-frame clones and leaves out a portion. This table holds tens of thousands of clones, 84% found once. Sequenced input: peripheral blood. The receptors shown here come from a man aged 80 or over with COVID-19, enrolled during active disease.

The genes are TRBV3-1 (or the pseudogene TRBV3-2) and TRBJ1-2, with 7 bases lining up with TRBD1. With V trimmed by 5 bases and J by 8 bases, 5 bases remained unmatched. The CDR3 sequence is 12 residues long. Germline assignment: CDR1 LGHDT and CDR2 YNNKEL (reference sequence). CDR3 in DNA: TGTGCCAGCAGCTACACAGGGGAGGGCTACACCTTC. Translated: CASSYTGEGYTF.

CDR3 sequence reads: CASSYLDSSMNTEAFF. CDR3 nucleotide sequence: TGTGCCAGCAGTTACTTGGACAGTAGCATGAACACTGAAGCTTTCTTT. The chain combines TRBV6-2 or TRBV6-3 with TRBJ1-1, with D tentatively TRBD1 (6 bases). V was clipped by 1 base and J by 0 bases, with 12 bases between them. The germline V gene encodes CDR1 MNHEY and CDR2 SVGEGT. The CDR3 runs to 16 residues.